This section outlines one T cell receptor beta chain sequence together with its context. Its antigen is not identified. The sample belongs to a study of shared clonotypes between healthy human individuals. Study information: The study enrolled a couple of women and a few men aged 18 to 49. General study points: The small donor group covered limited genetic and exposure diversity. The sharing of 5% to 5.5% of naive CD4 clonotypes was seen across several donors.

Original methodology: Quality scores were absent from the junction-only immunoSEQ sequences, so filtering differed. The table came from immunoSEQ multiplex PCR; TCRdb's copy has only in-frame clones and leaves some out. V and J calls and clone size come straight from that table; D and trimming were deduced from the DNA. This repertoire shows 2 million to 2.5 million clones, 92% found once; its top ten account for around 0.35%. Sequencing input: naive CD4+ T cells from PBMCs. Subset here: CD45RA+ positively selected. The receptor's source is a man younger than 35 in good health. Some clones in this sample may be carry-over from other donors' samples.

This CDR3 is CASSFGLAGVETQYF. CDR3 DNA sequence: TGTGCCAGCAGCTTCGGACTAGCGGGAGTAGAGACCCAGTACTTC. V and J are TRBV5-4 and TRBJ2-5; 13 nucleotides agree with TRBD2. The germline V gene has CDR1 SGHNT and CDR2 YYREEE (reference sequence). This CDR3 has 15 residues. With V trimmed by 2 bases and J by 4 bases, 2 bases remained unmatched.